Listed below are T cell receptor beta chains from one sample, sequenced in a study of T cell responses to AZD1222 COVID-19 vaccine. Libraries were prepared by immunoSEQ multiplex PCR; TCRdb keeps only in-frame clonotypes and omits some of them. The table has 120,000 to 150,000 clones, 82% seen once. This specimen was peripheral blood, taken on day 0 of MenACWY control vaccination. The receptors stem from an adult in good health. CDR3s include the opening cysteine and the closing phenylalanine or tryptophan. Each record gives: D gene, V gene, J gene, clone size, CDR3 length, CDR3 protein, CDR3 DNA. D genes are given only for firm matches. Only part of the rows carry a size: once, few, many, or a class if the clone is expanded.

D gene: .
V gene: TRBV13
J gene: TRBJ1-2
clone size: few
CDR3 length: 15
CDR3 protein: CASSSTRTRERGYTF
CDR3 DNA: TGTGCCAGCAGCTCCACAAGGACGCGGGAACGCGGCTACACCTTC

D gene: .
V gene: TRBV19
J gene: TRBJ1-5
clone size: .
CDR3 length: 15
CDR3 protein: CASRGQAKINQPQHF
CDR3 DNA: TGTGCCAGTAGAGGACAAGCCAAGATTAATCAGCCCCAGCATTTT

D gene: .
V gene: TRBV6-5
J gene: TRBJ1-5
clone size: .
CDR3 length: 14
CDR3 protein: CATHPTGHNQPQHF
CDR3 DNA: TGTGCCACCCACCCGACAGGCCACAATCAGCCCCAGCATTTT

D gene: .
V gene: TRBV30
J gene: TRBJ1-5
clone size: .
CDR3 length: 12
CDR3 protein: CAWTVGNQPQHF
CDR3 DNA: TGTGCCTGGACTGTCGGGAATCAGCCCCAGCATTTT

D gene: .
V gene: TRBV18
J gene: TRBJ2-1
clone size: .
CDR3 length: 15
CDR3 protein: CASSPRVSSYNEQFF
CDR3 DNA: TGTGCCAGCTCACCTAGGGTCAGCTCCTACAATGAGCAGTTCTTC

D gene: .
V gene: TRBV6-1
J gene: TRBJ2-2
clone size: .
CDR3 length: 16
CDR3 protein: CASSGLDWRITGELFF
CDR3 DNA: TGTGCCAGCAGTGGACTTGATTGGCGGATCACCGGGGAGCTGTTTTTT

D gene: TRBD1
V gene: TRBV6-2/TRBV6-3
J gene: TRBJ2-3
clone size: .
CDR3 length: 16
CDR3 protein: CASSRRQGVGTDTQYF
CDR3 DNA: TGTGCCAGCAGTAGGAGACAGGGGGTCGGCACAGATACGCAGTATTTT

D gene: .
V gene: TRBV6-6
J gene: TRBJ1-2
clone size: .
CDR3 length: 15
CDR3 protein: CASFGTGGPNYGYTF
CDR3 DNA: TGTGCCAGCTTCGGGACGGGGGGACCCAACTATGGCTACACCTTC

D gene: .
V gene: TRBV5-1
J gene: TRBJ1-1
clone size: .
CDR3 length: 14
CDR3 protein: CASSIRTGGTEAFF
CDR3 DNA: TGCGCCAGCAGCATCCGGACGGGGGGGACTGAAGCTTTCTTT

D gene: .
V gene: TRBV7-2
J gene: TRBJ1-5
clone size: .
CDR3 length: 16
CDR3 protein: CASSGFGQGPGEPQHF
CDR3 DNA: TGTGCCAGCAGCGGATTCGGGCAGGGCCCTGGGGAACCCCAGCATTTT

D gene: .
V gene: TRBV19
J gene: TRBJ1-5
clone size: .
CDR3 length: 14
CDR3 protein: CASSPTLNNQPQHF
CDR3 DNA: TGTGCCAGTAGTCCTACTCTTAACAATCAGCCCCAGCATTTT

D gene: .
V gene: TRBV2
J gene: TRBJ1-6
clone size: .
CDR3 length: 16
CDR3 protein: CASSEAGGGLNSPLHF
CDR3 DNA: TGTGCCAGCAGTGAAGCTGGTGGGGGCCTCAATTCACCCCTCCACTTT

D gene: TRBD2
V gene: TRBV4-1
J gene: TRBJ2-3
clone size: .
CDR3 length: 17
CDR3 protein: CASSQDLLAGFTDTQYF
CDR3 DNA: TGCGCCAGCAGCCAAGATCTACTAGCGGGGTTCACAGATACGCAGTATTTT

D gene: TRBD1
V gene: TRBV5-6
J gene: TRBJ2-5
clone size: once
CDR3 length: 12
CDR3 protein: CATNRGGETQYF
CDR3 DNA: TGTGCCACAAACAGGGGTGGAGAGACCCAGTACTTC

D gene: .
V gene: TRBV15
J gene: TRBJ2-7
clone size: .
CDR3 length: 15
CDR3 protein: CATSREFTSSYEQYF
CDR3 DNA: TGTGCCACCAGCAGAGAATTCACTAGCTCCTACGAGCAGTACTTC

D gene: .
V gene: TRBV2
J gene: TRBJ1-5
clone size: .
CDR3 length: 17
CDR3 protein: CASSFNRVGGGNQPQHF
CDR3 DNA: TGTGCCAGCAGCTTTAACAGGGTCGGCGGGGGCAATCAGCCCCAGCATTTT

D gene: TRBD1
V gene: TRBV19
J gene: TRBJ2-5
clone size: .
CDR3 length: 13
CDR3 protein: CASSRGQGETQYF
CDR3 DNA: TGTGCCAGTAGCAGGGGGCAAGGGGAGACCCAGTACTTC

D gene: TRBD1
V gene: TRBV6-6
J gene: TRBJ1-4
clone size: .
CDR3 length: 15
CDR3 protein: CASSPLTGTAWKLFF
CDR3 DNA: TGTGCCAGCAGTCCCCTTACCGGGACAGCCTGGAAACTGTTTTTT

D gene: .
V gene: TRBV6-5
J gene: TRBJ1-2
clone size: .
CDR3 length: 14
CDR3 protein: CASNPSGRPYGYTF
CDR3 DNA: TGTGCCAGCAATCCCAGTGGCCGACCCTATGGCTACACCTTC

D gene: .
V gene: TRBV28
J gene: TRBJ1-2
clone size: .
CDR3 length: 14
CDR3 protein: CASSTHRGSYGYTF
CDR3 DNA: TGTGCCAGCAGTACTCACCGGGGTTCCTATGGCTACACCTTC

D gene: .
V gene: TRBV19
J gene: TRBJ2-2
clone size: once
CDR3 length: 15
CDR3 protein: CASRTAGLNTGELFF
CDR3 DNA: TGTGCCAGTAGAACAGCGGGCTTGAACACCGGGGAGCTGTTTTTT

D gene: TRBD1
V gene: TRBV3-1/TRBV3-2
J gene: TRBJ1-6
clone size: .
CDR3 length: 16
CDR3 protein: CASSQAGQGFNSPLHF
CDR3 DNA: TGTGCCAGCAGCCAAGCGGGACAGGGGTTTAATTCACCCCTCCACTTT

D gene: .
V gene: TRBV2
J gene: TRBJ2-1
clone size: .
CDR3 length: 12
CDR3 protein: CASSDTYNEQFF
CDR3 DNA: TGTGCCAGCAGTGACACATACAATGAGCAGTTCTTC

D gene: .
V gene: TRBV5-6
J gene: TRBJ1-4
clone size: .
CDR3 length: 15
CDR3 protein: CASGREGSTNEKLFF
CDR3 DNA: TGTGCCAGCGGCCGGGAGGGAAGTACTAATGAAAAACTGTTTTTT

D gene: TRBD1
V gene: TRBV12-3/TRBV12-4
J gene: TRBJ1-1
clone size: few
CDR3 length: 12
CDR3 protein: CASSRQGAEAFF
CDR3 DNA: TGTGCCAGCAGTAGACAGGGGGCTGAAGCTTTCTTT

D gene: .
V gene: TRBV27
J gene: TRBJ2-7
clone size: .
CDR3 length: 14
CDR3 protein: CASSLSSPSYEQYF
CDR3 DNA: TGTGCCAGCAGTTTATCATCCCCCTCCTACGAGCAGTACTTC

D gene: .
V gene: TRBV28
J gene: TRBJ1-2
clone size: .
CDR3 length: 15
CDR3 protein: CASNLRSVANYGYTF
CDR3 DNA: TGTGCCAGCAACCTACGCAGCGTAGCCAACTATGGCTACACCTTC

D gene: .
V gene: TRBV3-1/TRBV3-2
J gene: TRBJ2-5
clone size: .
CDR3 length: 14
CDR3 protein: CASSRRTDQETQYF
CDR3 DNA: TGTGCCAGCAGCCGAAGGACAGACCAAGAGACCCAGTACTTC

D gene: .
V gene: TRBV5-6
J gene: TRBJ2-5
clone size: once
CDR3 length: 14
CDR3 protein: CASSFSGSQETQYF
CDR3 DNA: TGTGCCAGCAGCTTCTCCGGGAGCCAAGAGACCCAGTACTTC

D gene: .
V gene: TRBV27
J gene: TRBJ1-6
clone size: .
CDR3 length: 13
CDR3 protein: CASSHRPYSPLHF
CDR3 DNA: TGTGCCAGTAGCCATAGGCCGTATTCACCCCTCCACTTT

D gene: .
V gene: TRBV5-8
J gene: TRBJ1-6
clone size: .
CDR3 length: 12
CDR3 protein: CASSLWNSPLHF
CDR3 DNA: TGTGCCAGCAGCTTGTGGAATTCACCCCTCCACTTT